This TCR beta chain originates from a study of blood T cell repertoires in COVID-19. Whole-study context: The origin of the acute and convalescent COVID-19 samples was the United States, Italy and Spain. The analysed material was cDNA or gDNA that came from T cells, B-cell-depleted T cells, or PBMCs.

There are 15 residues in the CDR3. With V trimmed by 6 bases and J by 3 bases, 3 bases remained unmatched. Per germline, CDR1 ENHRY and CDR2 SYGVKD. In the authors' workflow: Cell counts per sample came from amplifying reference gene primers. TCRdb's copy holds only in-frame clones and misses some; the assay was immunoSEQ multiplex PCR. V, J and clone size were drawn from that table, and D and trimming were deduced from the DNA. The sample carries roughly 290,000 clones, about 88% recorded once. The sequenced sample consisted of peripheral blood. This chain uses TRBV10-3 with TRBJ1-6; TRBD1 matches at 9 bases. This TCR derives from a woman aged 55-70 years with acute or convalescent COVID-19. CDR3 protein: CAISGGQGYNSPLHF. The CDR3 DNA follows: TGTGCCATCAGCGGGGGACAGGGCTATAATTCACCCCTCCACTTT.